A single TCR beta chain is shown here with its context. What it binds is not known. The CDR3 consists of 15 residues. CDR1 is SGHTA and CDR2 is FQGNSA in the germline V gene. The V end was cut by 2 bases, the J end by 7 bases, with 17 bases between. The data stem from a study of blood T cells in healthy people across ages. General observations from the study: It was not known whether donors were CMV positive (a possible confounder of expanded clonotype changes). Diversity estimated from one million T cells was considered an underestimate.

Alongside a J-beta primer mix, a sample-barcoded 5' primer served in a second PCR lasting roughly 7 to 11 cycles. TCRdb re-called the 5' RACE reads through MiXCR, storing one row per CDR3 protein. The sample consists of about 1 million distinct CDR3 sequences, 40% to 45% of them appearing once. The source of this sequence is a woman aged 55-69 years in good health. V usage is TRBV7-2 and J usage is TRBJ2-5, with D tentatively TRBD1 or TRBD2 (5 bases each). The sample comprised blood. Written as DNA, the CDR3 is TGTGCCAGCAGCTTATCTTCGGGGACCGGGGTGACCCAGTACTTC. It specifies CASSLSSGTGVTQYF.